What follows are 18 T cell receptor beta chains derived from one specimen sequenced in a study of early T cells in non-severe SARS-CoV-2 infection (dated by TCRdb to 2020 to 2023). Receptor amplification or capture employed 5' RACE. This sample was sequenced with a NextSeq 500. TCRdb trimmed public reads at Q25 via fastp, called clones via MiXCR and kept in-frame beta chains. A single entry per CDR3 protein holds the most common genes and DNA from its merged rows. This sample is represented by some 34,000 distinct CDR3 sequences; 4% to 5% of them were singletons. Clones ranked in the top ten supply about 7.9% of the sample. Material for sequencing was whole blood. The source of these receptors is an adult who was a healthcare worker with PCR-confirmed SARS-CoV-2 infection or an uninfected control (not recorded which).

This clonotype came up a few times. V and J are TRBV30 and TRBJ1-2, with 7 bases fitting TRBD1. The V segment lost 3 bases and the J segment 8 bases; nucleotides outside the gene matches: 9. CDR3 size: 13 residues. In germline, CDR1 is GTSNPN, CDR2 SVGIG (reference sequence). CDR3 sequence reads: CAWSDREPRGYTF. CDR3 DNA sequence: TGTGCCTGGAGCGACAGGGAACCCAGAGGCTACACCTTC. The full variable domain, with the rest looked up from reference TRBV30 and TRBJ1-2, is SQTIHQWPATLVQPVGSPLSLECTVEGTSNPNLYWYRQAAGRGLQLLFYSVGIGQISSEVPQNLSASRPQDRQFILSSKKLLLSDSGFYLCAWSDREPRGYTFGSGTRLTVV.

CDR3 bases: TGCAGTGCTAGAGTCGGGGGGACAAACTCCTACGAGCAGTACTTC. Its protein product is CSARVGGTNSYEQYF. This chain links TRBV20-1 with TRBJ2-7; maybe TRBD2 (7 bases). The CDR3 is 15 residues long. The V and J ends lost 1 base and 0 bases respectively, with 13 bases between them. In germline, CDR1 is DFQATT, CDR2 SNEGSKA (reference sequence).

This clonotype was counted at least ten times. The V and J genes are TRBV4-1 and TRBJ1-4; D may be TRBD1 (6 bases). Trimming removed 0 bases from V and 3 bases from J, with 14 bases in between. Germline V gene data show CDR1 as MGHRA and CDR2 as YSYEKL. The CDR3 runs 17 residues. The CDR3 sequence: CASSQDAGQNPNEKLFF. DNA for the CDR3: TGCGCCAGCAGCCAAGACGCCGGACAGAACCCTAATGAAAAACTGTTTTTT.

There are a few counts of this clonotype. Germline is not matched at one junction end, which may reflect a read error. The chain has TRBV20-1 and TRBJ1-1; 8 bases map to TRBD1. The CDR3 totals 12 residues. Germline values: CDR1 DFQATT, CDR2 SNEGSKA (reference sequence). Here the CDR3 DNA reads TGCAGTGCCAAGACAGGGGACACTGAAGCCTTCTTT. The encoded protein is CSAKTGDTEAFF.

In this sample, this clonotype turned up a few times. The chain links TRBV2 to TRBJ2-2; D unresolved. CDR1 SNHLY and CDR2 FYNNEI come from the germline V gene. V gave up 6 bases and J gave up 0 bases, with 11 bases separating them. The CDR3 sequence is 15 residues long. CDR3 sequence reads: CASRWAGSNTGELFF. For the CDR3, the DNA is TGTGCCAGCAGGTGGGCAGGATCGAACACCGGGGAGCTGTTTTTT.

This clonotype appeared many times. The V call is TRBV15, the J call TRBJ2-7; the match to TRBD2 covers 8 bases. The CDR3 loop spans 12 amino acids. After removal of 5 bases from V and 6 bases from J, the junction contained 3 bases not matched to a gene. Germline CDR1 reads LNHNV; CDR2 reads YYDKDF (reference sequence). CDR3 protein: CATSPGRGEQYF. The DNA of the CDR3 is TGTGCCACCAGCCCCGGGAGGGGCGAGCAGTACTTC.

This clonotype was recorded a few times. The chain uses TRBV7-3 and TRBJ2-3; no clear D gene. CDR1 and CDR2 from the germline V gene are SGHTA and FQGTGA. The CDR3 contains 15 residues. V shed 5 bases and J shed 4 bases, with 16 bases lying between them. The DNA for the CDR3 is TGTGCCAGCAGCCTGGACGCGACCCGAGCAGATACGCAGTATTTT. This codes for CASSLDATRADTQYF.

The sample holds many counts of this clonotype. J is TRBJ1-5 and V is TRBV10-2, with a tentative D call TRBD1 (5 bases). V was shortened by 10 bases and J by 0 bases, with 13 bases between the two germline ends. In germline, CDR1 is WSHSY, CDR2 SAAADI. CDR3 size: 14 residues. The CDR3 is CATRTPNSNQPQHF. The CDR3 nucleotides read TGCGCCACCAGGACACCCAATAGCAATCAGCCCCAGCATTTT.

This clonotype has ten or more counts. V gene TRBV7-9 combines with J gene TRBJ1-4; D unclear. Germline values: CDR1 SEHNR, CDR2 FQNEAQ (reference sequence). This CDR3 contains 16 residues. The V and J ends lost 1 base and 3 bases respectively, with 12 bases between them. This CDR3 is CASSLVPDRPNEKLFF. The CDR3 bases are TGTGCCAGCAGCTTAGTTCCAGATCGGCCTAATGAAAAACTGTTTTTT. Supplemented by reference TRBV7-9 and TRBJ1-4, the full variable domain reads DTGVSQNPRHKITKRGQNVTFRCDPISEHNRLYWYRQTLGQGPEFLTYFQNEAQLEKSRLLSDRFSAERPKGSFSTLEIQRTEQGDSAMYLCASSLVPDRPNEKLFFGSGTQLSVL.

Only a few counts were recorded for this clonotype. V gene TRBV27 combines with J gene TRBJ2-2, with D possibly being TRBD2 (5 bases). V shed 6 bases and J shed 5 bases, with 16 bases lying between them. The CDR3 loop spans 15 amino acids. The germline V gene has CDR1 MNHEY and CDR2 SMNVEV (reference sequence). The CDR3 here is CASRLKAGRTGELFF. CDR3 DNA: TGTGCCAGCAGACTAAAGGCGGGTAGGACCGGGGAGCTGTTTTTT.

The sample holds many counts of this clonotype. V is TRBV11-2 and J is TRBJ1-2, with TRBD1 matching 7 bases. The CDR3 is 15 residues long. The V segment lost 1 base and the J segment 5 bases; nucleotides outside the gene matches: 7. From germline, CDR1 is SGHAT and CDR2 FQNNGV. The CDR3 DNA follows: TGTGCCAGCAGCTTAGTAGCCAGGGGGAAGTATGGCTACACCTTC. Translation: CASSLVARGKYGYTF.

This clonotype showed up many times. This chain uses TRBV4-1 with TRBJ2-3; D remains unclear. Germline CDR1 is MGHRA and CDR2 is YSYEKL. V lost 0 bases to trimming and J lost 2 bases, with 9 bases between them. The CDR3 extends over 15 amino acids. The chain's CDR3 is CASSQEEFLTDTQYF. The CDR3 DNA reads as TGCGCCAGCAGCCAAGAGGAATTCCTCACAGATACGCAGTATTTT.

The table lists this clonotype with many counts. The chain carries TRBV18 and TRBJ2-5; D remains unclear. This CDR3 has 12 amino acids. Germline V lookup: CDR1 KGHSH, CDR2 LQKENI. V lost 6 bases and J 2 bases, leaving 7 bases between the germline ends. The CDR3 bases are TGTGCCAGCTCGTACAATCAAGAGACCCAGTACTTC. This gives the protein CASSYNQETQYF. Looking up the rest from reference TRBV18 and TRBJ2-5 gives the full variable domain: NAGVMQNPRHLVRRRGQEARLRCSPMKGHSHVYWYRQLPEEGLKFMVYLQKENIIDESGMPKERFSAEFPKEGPSILRIQQVVRGDSAAYFCASSYNQETQYFGPGTRLLVL.

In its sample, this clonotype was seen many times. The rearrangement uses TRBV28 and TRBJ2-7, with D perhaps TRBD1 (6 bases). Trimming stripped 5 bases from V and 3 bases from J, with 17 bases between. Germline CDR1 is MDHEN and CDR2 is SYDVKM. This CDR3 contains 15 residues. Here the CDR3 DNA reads TGTGCCAGCAGTACCCGGGCAGGGGCCGGCTACGAGCAGTACTTC. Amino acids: CASSTRAGAGYEQYF. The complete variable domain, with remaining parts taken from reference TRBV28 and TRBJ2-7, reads DVKVTQSSRYLVKRTGEKVFLECVQDMDHENMFWYRQDPGLGLRLIYFSYDVKMKEKGDIPEGYSVSREKKERFSLILESASTNQTSMYLCASSTRAGAGYEQYFGPGTRLTVT.

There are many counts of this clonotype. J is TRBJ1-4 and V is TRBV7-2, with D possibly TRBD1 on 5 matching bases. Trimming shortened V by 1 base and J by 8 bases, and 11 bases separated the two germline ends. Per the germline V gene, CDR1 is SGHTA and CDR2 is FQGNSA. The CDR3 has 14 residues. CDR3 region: CASSLGAGYEKLFF. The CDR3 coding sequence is TGTGCCAGCAGCTTAGGGGCAGGGTACGAAAAACTGTTTTTT.

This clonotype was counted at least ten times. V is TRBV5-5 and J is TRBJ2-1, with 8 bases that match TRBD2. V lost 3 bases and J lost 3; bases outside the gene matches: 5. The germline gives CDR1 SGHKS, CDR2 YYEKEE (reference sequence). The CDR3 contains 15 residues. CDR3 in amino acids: CASSSMRGDYNEQFF. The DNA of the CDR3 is TGTGCCAGCAGCTCCATGCGGGGGGACTACAATGAGCAGTTCTTC.

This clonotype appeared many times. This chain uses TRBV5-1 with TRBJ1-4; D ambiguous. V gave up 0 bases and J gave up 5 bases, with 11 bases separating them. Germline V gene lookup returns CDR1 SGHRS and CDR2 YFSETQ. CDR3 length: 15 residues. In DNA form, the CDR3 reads TGCGCCAGCAGCTTGGGCAGAGTGGGGAATGAAAAACTGTTTTTT. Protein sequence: CASSLGRVGNEKLFF.

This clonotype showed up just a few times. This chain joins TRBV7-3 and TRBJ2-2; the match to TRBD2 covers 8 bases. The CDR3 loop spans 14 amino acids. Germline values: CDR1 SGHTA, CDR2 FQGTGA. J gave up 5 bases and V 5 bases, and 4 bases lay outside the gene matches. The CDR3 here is CASSQGLETGELFF. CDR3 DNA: TGTGCCAGCAGCCAGGGACTAGAGACCGGGGAGCTGTTTTTT.